This T cell receptor beta chain was sequenced in a study of shared clonotypes between healthy human individuals. Data came from immunoSEQ multiplex PCR; TCRdb stores just in-frame clones and leaves some out. Of about 800,000 clones listed, just over 95% are singletons. For this clone: Other DNA sequences in this sample translate to the same CDR3.

Only CD45RO-negative cells positively selected for CCR7 counted as naive CD8 cells, so terminally differentiated effector memory CD45RA+ cells were excluded. Sequencing was done on a sample of naive CD8+ T cells sorted from blood. The TCR originated in a man aged 25-45 years in good health.

CDR3 nucleotide sequence: TGTGCCAGCAGCTTAGGGGACAGGGACCAGCCCCAGCATTTT. Translated, it gives CASSLGDRDQPQHF. V usage is TRBV7-6 and J usage is TRBJ1-5; 9 positions match TRBD1. This CDR3 has 14 amino acids. With 1 base clipped from V and 7 bases from J, the junction kept 2 bases outside the gene matches. CDR1 is SGHVS, CDR2 FNYEAQ, per germline.